A selection of T cell receptor beta chains follows, all from one sample in a study of blood T cells in healthy people across ages. One entry per CDR3 protein results from TCRdb running MiXCR on the 5' RACE reads. The sample carries 1.2 million to 1.5 million distinct CDR3 sequences, approximately 59% recorded once. The source material was blood. These receptors all come from a man between 18 and 29 years old in good health. Each CDR3 is given with its conserved first and last residue. The D gene is left open where the match is weak. A row's size may be missing; if present it is once, few, many or a size class.

v_gene: TRBV13
abundance: -
d_gene: -
j_gene: TRBJ2-3
CDR3aa: CASSFHFEGRAFTDTQYF
CDR3nt: TGTGCCAGCAGCTTTCATTTTGAGGGGCGAGCCTTCACAGATACGCAGTATTTT

v_gene: TRBV29-1
abundance: few
d_gene: TRBD2
j_gene: TRBJ2-7
CDR3aa: CSVEAASGAYEQYF
CDR3nt: TGCAGCGTTGAAGCGGCTAGCGGGGCCTACGAGCAGTACTTC

v_gene: TRBV13
abundance: -
d_gene: TRBD1
j_gene: TRBJ2-1
CDR3aa: CASSIYPGQGPYNEQFF
CDR3nt: TGTGCCAGCAGCATATACCCGGGACAGGGGCCCTACAATGAGCAGTTCTTC

v_gene: TRBV20-1
abundance: once
d_gene: -
j_gene: TRBJ2-3
CDR3aa: CSASGQAGPDTQYF
CDR3nt: TGCAGTGCTAGCGGTCAGGCAGGGCCAGATACGCAGTATTTT

v_gene: TRBV5-6
abundance: -
d_gene: -
j_gene: TRBJ2-3
CDR3aa: CASSLPPTGTDTQYF
CDR3nt: TGTGCCAGCAGCTTGCCACCCACTGGCACAGATACGCAGTATTTT

v_gene: TRBV6-4
abundance: few
d_gene: TRBD1
j_gene: TRBJ1-2
CDR3aa: CASSDSGQGGNGYTF
CDR3nt: TGTGCCAGCAGTGACTCCGGACAGGGGGGTAATGGCTACACCTTC

v_gene: TRBV12-3/TRBV12-4
abundance: -
d_gene: -
j_gene: TRBJ1-5
CDR3aa: CASSLGGGRRSNQPQHF
CDR3nt: TGTGCCAGCAGCCTGGGGGGGGGCAGACGGAGCAATCAGCCCCAGCATTTT

v_gene: TRBV25-1
abundance: -
d_gene: -
j_gene: TRBJ2-7
CDR3aa: CASSESSGGYEQYF
CDR3nt: TGTGCCAGCAGTGAATCCAGCGGTGGCTACGAGCAGTACTTC

v_gene: TRBV6-5
abundance: few
d_gene: -
j_gene: TRBJ1-6
CDR3aa: CASSYGRYNSPLHF
CDR3nt: TGTGCCAGCAGCTATGGGAGGTATAATTCACCCCTCCACTTT

v_gene: TRBV12-3/TRBV12-4
abundance: few
d_gene: -
j_gene: TRBJ2-5
CDR3aa: CASSNREETQYF
CDR3nt: TGTGCCAGCAGTAACAGGGAAGAGACCCAGTACTTC

v_gene: TRBV7-9
abundance: -
d_gene: -
j_gene: TRBJ1-2
CDR3aa: CASSLETPLGYTF
CDR3nt: TGTGCCAGCAGCTTAGAGACCCCTCTGGGTTACACCTTC

v_gene: TRBV20-1
abundance: -
d_gene: TRBD1
j_gene: TRBJ2-3
CDR3aa: CSASSGTGPSTDTQYF
CDR3nt: TGCAGTGCTTCCTCCGGGACAGGGCCTAGCACAGATACGCAGTATTTT

v_gene: TRBV25-1
abundance: -
d_gene: -
j_gene: TRBJ1-1
CDR3aa: CASSATEYTEAFF
CDR3nt: TGTGCCAGCAGTGCCACAGAGTACACTGAAGCTTTCTTT

v_gene: TRBV5-1
abundance: few
d_gene: -
j_gene: TRBJ2-3
CDR3aa: CASSLGGTATLTDTQYF
CDR3nt: TGCGCCAGCAGCTTGGGAGGTACAGCGACTCTCACAGATACGCAGTATTTT

v_gene: TRBV12-3/TRBV12-4
abundance: -
d_gene: -
j_gene: TRBJ2-3
CDR3aa: CASKSVDTDTQYF
CDR3nt: TGTGCCAGCAAATCCGTAGACACAGATACGCAGTATTTT

v_gene: TRBV4-3
abundance: -
d_gene: TRBD1
j_gene: TRBJ2-7
CDR3aa: CASSQEMGQGYEQYF
CDR3nt: TGCGCCAGCAGCCAAGAAATGGGACAGGGCTACGAGCAGTACTTC